These T cell receptor beta chains were read from a single sample in a study of radiotherapy plus CTLA-4 blockade in lung cancer. The repertoire was sequenced with immunoSEQ multiplex PCR; TCRdb's copy has only in-frame clones and lacks some. The sample has some 110,000 clones; under 90% are singletons. Sample: peripheral blood, taken from a patient treated with radiotherapy plus ipilimumab. Receptor source: a human donor with non-small cell lung cancer that progressed on radiotherapy plus ipilimumab. Some clones in this sample may be carry-over from other donors' samples. Both conserved end residues are part of each CDR3.

v_call | cdr3_aa
TRBV6-1 | CASSDYRQAISSYEQYF
TRBV7-6 | CASSLWGFNEQFF
TRBV7-9 | CASSFADITGNTIYF
TRBV7-2 | CASSRQGNSYEQYF
TRBV9 | CASSMGGTDTQYF
TRBV7-2 | CASSLEDYWTRGYTF
TRBV29-1 | CSVEEGRGQFSGYTF
TRBV5-1 | CASSLGGPSINEQYF
TRBV10-3 | CAIKGDRDGNTIYF
TRBV2 | CASSETSGGVYEQYF
TRBV7-6 | CASSPGLTYGYTF
TRBV11-2 | CASSLDPRDRENTIYF
TRBV2 | CASSDLSGGYGYTF
TRBV30 | CAWSANGRNTIYF
TRBV19 | CASRAQGLAEAFF
TRBV7-7 | CASSLDFQETQYF
TRBV7-9 | CASTRGANEKLFF
TRBV5-6 | CASSSTNPYYGYTF
TRBV19 | CASSPQAGPTDTQYF
TRBV5-8 | CASSPRGTGNQPQHF
TRBV7-2 | CASSLLGSTEAFF
TRBV4-2 | CASSQDIGMTGNTEAFF
TRBV7-2 | CASSFIRTGQETQYF
TRBV6-5 | CASRFTAGAYEQYF
TRBV19 | CASSIVRGERNYGYTF